Detailed here is one T cell receptor (beta chain). Its antigen is unknown. Qualities for individual bases were not recorded, and no much larger clone is one base off. Different DNA sequences within this sample yield the same CDR3. This entry comes from a study of shared clonotypes between healthy human individuals (dated by TCRdb to the early 2020s). Looking at the study overall: The cohort comprised two women and a few men aged 18 to 49 years. Per donor, three plates each were used for CD4 naive and CD4 memory, two for CD8 naive, and one for CD8 memory. Blood TCR repertoires of about 5 healthy adults were deeply sequenced to estimate repertoire size and the extent of clonotype sharing between individuals. To increase sequencing depth and limit assay-specific biases, different laboratories used diverse techniques to prepare libraries and sequence TCR repertoires. Per donor, leukapheresis produced somewhere between about 0.94 and 9 billion PBMCs.

V is clipped by 2 bases and J by 0 bases, and the sequence between their germline boundaries is 11 bases long. Sequences SGHTA (CDR1) and FQGTGA (CDR2) are obtained from the germline V gene. Including cysteine and phenylalanine, the CDR3 has 15 amino acids. Of the read, only the CDR3 DNA is kept; its 45 bases are in frame from base 1. What the work shows at the level of the full study, not this receptor alone: Incomplete sequencing was indicated by rarefaction of sorted-subset datasets, despite the large sequencing depth. Sampling was limited to blood, and TCR repertoires in tissue likely differ from TCR repertoires in blood. Based on pairwise subsampling, the degree of clonotype sharing among donors was expected to be affected by sequencing depth. Because the study included only a small number of donors, the genetic and exposure-history diversity represented was limited. Compared with non-shared clonotypes, the clonotypes found in all four sorted-subset donors had higher generation probabilities. Naive subsets generally had larger estimated clonotype richness than memory subsets. Across a handful of donors, approximately 4.6% of naive CD4, approximately 4% of naive CD8, 2.3% of memory CD4, and 0.4% of memory CD8 clonotypes were shared.

TCR CDR3 regions were amplified from genomic DNA by multiplex PCR using the deep immunoSEQ assay. Genomic DNA extracted from each cell subset was distributed evenly over all wells of several immunoSEQ 96-well plates, and each plate served as one replicate. For sorted subsets, around 0.2 ug of genomic DNA, equivalent to some 33,000 T cell genomes, went into each replicate PCR. The purified libraries were quantified using a Qubit 3.0 fluorometer, sized with a Bioanalyzer 2100, and then quantified again using the KAPA Library Quantification kit. Each immunoSEQ 96-well plate was sequenced on its own single-read 150-cycle Illumina NextSeq 550 flow cell. For the original study's pipeline: Because the immunoSEQ output included only junctional sequences and no quality scores, the filtering could not be the same as the filtering used for full-length reads. Sequences were annotated with PyIR, a Python wrapper for IgBLAST v1.9, using IMGT germline references to assign V/J genes and CDR3. Any read was removed if the V/J assignment was weak (E-value above 1e-6), the CDR3 was missing, or the read contained stop codons, out-of-frame junctions, or ambiguous translated residues. V3J clonotypes were defined as sequences sharing an identical inferred V gene, J gene, and CDR3 amino acid sequence. Percentage overlap between repertoires was computed as shared unique clonotypes divided by the size of the smaller repertoire. RTK rarefaction, the Chao1 estimator, and Recon v2.1 estimates of unobserved clonotypes were used to assess repertoire richness. Generation probabilities for all TCRbeta clonotypes obtained by the gDNA method from a few donors were computed using OLGA. Held by TCRdb, this immuneACCESS table contains in-frame sequences only and omits some clones. Under half of the omission traces to an unresolved V gene where checked; the cause of the rest is unknown. That table furnishes V, J and clone size, whereas the DNA furnished D and trimming. The sample contains roughly 2,500,000 clones, roughly 93% of them found a single time. The ten biggest clones cover approximately 0.37% of the sample.

Healthy HIV-negative adults with no recently reported acute infections or vaccinations were included as donors. Only Caucasian adults living in Nashville, Tennessee, USA were represented among the donors. CD4+ T cells were enriched through magnetic negative selection, after which naive cells were positively selected on CD45RA and the remaining negative fraction served as the memory subset. Blood was collected by leukapheresis, and PBMCs were isolated by Ficoll-Histopaque density gradient centrifugation and then cryopreserved in liquid nitrogen vapor phase. Purity and quantity of every magnetically sorted T cell population were checked by analytical flow cytometry. Genomic DNA was isolated from every sorted fraction and measured by UV absorbance on a Nanodrop 2000c.

The clonotype was recovered from a man in his late teens or twenties in good health. Some clones in this sample may be carry-over from other donors' samples. Sequencing used naive CD4+ T cells from PBMCs. The cell subset or site label, read with the paper, signifies: CD45RA+ positively selected. The chain couples TRBV7-3 to TRBJ2-7; the D call is tentative, TRBD1 or TRBD2, as each matches 5 bases. The encoded CDR3 is CASSLGSGSSYEQYF. The sequenced DNA: TGTGCCAGCAGCTTAGGGTCAGGGAGCTCCTACGAGCAGTACTTC.